This T cell receptor (beta chain) appears in the sequencing data of a study of neurological immune-mediated disorders. One entry per CDR3 protein results from TCRdb running MiXCR on the 5' RACE reads. This sample has about 46,000 distinct CDR3 sequences, with about 2% found just once. The V gene's germline CDR1 is DFQATT and CDR2 SNEGSKA (reference sequence). Trimming left V 0 bases short and J 7 bases short, with 15 bases between. CDR3 length equals 14 residues. The sample holds many counts of this clonotype. The sample comprised PBMCs. The TCR comes from a woman aged 40 to 50 with multiple sclerosis. The J gene is TRBJ1-1, the V gene TRBV20-1; TRBD1 is a possible D gene (5 bases). Here the CDR3 reads CSARDSGGRFEAFF. The CDR3 DNA is TGCAGTGCTAGAGATAGTGGGGGTCGGTTTGAAGCTTTCTTT.